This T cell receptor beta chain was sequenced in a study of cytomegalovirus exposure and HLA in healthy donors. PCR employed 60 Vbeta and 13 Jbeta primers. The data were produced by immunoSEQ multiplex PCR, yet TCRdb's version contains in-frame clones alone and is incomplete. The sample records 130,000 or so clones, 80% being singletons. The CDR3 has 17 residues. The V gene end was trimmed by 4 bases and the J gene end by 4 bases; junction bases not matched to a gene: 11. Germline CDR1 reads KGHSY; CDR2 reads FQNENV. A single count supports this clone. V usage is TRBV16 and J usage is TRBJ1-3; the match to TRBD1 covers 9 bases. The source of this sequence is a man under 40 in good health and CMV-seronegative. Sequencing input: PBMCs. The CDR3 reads CASSLVTGGASGNTIYF. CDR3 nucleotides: TGTGCCAGCAGCCTAGTTACAGGGGGCGCCTCCGGAAACACCATATATTTT.